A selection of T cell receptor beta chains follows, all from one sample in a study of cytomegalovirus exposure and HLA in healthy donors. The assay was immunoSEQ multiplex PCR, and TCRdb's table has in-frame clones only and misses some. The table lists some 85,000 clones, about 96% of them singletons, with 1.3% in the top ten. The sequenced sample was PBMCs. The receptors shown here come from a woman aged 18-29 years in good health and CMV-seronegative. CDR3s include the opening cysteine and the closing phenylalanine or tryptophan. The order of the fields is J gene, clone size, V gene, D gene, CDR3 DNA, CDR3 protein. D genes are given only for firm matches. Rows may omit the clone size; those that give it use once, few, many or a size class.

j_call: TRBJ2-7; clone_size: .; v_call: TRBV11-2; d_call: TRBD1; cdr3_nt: TGTGCCAGCAGGAAACAGGGGTATGAGCAGTACTTC; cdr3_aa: CASRKQGYEQYF
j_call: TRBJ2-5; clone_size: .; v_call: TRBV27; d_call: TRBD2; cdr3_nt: TGTGCCAGCAGTTTACTAGCGGGATCTCAAGAGACCCAGTACTTC; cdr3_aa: CASSLLAGSQETQYF
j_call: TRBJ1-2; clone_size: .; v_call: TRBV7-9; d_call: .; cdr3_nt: TGTGCCAGCAGCTTAGTTAGACAGACGACTAACTATGGCTACACCTTC; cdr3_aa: CASSLVRQTTNYGYTF
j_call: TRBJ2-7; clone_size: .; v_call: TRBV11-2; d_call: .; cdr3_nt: TGTGCCAGCAGATCAGGGAACGAGCAGTACTTC; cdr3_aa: CASRSGNEQYF
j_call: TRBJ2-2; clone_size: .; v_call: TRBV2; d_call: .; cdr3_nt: TGTGCCAGCAGTGTAGAAAACACCGGGGAGCTGTTTTTT; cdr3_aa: CASSVENTGELFF
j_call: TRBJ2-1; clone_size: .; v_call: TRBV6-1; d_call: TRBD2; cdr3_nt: TGTGCCAGCAGTGAAGCGCTAACGCTAGCGGCTGAGCAGTTCTTC; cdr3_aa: CASSEALTLAAEQFF
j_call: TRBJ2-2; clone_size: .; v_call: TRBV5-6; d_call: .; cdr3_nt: TGTGCCAGCAGCGACCGGGACTTCCTTAACACCGGGGAGCTGTTTTTT; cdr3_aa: CASSDRDFLNTGELFF
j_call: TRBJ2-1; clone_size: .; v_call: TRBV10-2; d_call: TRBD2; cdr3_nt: TGCGCCAGCAGCGGACTAGCGGGAGGTGAGGGTTACAATGAGCAGTTCTTC; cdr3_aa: CASSGLAGGEGYNEQFF
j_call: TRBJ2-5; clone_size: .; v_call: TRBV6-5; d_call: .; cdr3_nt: TGTGCCAGCAGTGACCCCCATGGGGCCGAGTACTTC; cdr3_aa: CASSDPHGAEYF
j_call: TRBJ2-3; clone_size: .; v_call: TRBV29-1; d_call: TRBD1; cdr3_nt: TGCAGCGTTGCGCCACAGGGGCCAGATACGCAGTATTTT; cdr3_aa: CSVAPQGPDTQYF
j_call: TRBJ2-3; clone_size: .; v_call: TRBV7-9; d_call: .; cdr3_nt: TGTGCCAGCAGCTTAGACGGGAAGATCTCAGATACGCAGTATTTT; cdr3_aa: CASSLDGKISDTQYF
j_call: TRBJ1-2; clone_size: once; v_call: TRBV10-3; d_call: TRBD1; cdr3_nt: TGTGCCATCATGGACAGGGGGCATACTAACTATGGCTACACCTTC; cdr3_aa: CAIMDRGHTNYGYTF
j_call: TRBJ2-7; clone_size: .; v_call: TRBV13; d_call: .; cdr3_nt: TGTGCCAGCAGCCCGAGGAGTACAGGGATTCCCGAGCAGTACTTC; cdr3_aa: CASSPRSTGIPEQYF
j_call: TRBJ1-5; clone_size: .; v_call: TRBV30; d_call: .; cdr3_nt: TGTGCCTGGAGTGGGACAGACAATCAGCCCCAGCATTTT; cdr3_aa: CAWSGTDNQPQHF
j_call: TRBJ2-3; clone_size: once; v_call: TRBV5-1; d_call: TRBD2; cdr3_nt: TGCGCCAGCAGACCAAGCGGGAGGGTCGCAGATACGCAGTATTTT; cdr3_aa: CASRPSGRVADTQYF
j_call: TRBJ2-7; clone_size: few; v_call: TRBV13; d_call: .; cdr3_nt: TGTGCCAGCAGCCGAGTAGGAGGGGAGCAGTACTTC; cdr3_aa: CASSRVGGEQYF
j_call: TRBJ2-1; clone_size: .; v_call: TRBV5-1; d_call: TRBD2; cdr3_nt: TGCGCCAGCACGACTAGCGGTAGCCTTCGGATCTACAATGAGCAGTTCTTC; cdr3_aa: CASTTSGSLRIYNEQFF
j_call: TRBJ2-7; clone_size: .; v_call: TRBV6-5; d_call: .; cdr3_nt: TGTGCCAGCAGTTACAAACGGGCCTACGAGCAGTACTTC; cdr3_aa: CASSYKRAYEQYF
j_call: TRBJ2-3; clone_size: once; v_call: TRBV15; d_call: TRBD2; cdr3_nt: TGTGCCACCAGGACTAGCGGGAGGGGACCCCCAGATACGCAGTATTTT; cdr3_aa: CATRTSGRGPPDTQYF
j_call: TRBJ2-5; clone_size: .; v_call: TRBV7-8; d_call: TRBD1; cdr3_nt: TGTGCCAGCAGCTTACCCTCGACAGGGGAGGAGACCCAGTACTTC; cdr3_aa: CASSLPSTGEETQYF
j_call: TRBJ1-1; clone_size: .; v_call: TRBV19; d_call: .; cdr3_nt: TGTGCCAGTAGTCTCAGCGCATTGAACACTGAAGCTTTCTTT; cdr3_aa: CASSLSALNTEAFF
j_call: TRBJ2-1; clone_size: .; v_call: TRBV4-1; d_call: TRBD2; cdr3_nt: TGCGCCAGCAGCCAAGAGTGGACTAGCAGCAATGAGCAGTTCTTC; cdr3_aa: CASSQEWTSSNEQFF
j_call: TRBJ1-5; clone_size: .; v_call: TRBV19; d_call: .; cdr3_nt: TGTGCCAGTAGTACCTTACCTCGGACAGCTTTTCAGCCCCAGCATTTT; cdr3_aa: CASSTLPRTAFQPQHF
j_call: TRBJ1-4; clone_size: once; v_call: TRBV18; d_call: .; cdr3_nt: TGTGCCAGCTCACCATCCCAGGGCGCTGAAAAACTGTTTTTT; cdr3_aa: CASSPSQGAEKLFF
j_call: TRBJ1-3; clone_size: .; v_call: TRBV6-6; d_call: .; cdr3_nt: TGTGCCAGCAGGCTTCAACCCGGAGCCTCTGGAAACACCATATATTTT; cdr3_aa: CASRLQPGASGNTIYF
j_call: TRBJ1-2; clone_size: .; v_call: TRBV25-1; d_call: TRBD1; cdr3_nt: TGTGCCAGCAGTGAAAGAGAGTTCGGGACAGGGAGATACACCTTC; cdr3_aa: CASSEREFGTGRYTF
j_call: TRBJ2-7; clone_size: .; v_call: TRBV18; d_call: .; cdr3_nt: TGTGCCAGCTCACCTGGCGTAGGGGCCGCCTACGAGCAGTACTTC; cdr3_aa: CASSPGVGAAYEQYF
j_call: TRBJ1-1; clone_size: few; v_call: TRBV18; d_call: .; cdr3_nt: TGTGCCAGCTCACCACCGGGGCTTAGCACTGAAGCTTTCTTT; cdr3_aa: CASSPPGLSTEAFF
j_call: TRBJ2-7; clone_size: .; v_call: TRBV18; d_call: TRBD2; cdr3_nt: TGTGCCAGCTCACCGAGCGCGCCGGGGGGGGGCGAGCAGTACTTC; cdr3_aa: CASSPSAPGGGEQYF
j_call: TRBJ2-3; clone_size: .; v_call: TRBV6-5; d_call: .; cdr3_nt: TGTGCCAGCAGTTACCAAACAGGGACAGATACGCAGTATTTT; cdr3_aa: CASSYQTGTDTQYF
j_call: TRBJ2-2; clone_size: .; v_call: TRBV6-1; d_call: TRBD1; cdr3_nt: TGTGCTTTCGCTACAGGGGGCCAAGGGGAGCTGTTTTTT; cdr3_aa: CAFATGGQGELFF
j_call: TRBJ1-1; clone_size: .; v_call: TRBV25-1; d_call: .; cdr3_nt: TGTGCCAGCAGTGATCGAGGCACTGAAGCTTTCTTT; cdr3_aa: CASSDRGTEAFF
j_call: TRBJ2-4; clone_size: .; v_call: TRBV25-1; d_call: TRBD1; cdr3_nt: TGTGCCAGCAGTGCCCCGGACAGGATTCAAAACATTCAGTACTTC; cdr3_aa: CASSAPDRIQNIQYF
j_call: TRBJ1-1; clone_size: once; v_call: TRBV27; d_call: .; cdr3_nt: TGTGCCAGCAGCTACTACAGGGTGGGGACTGAAGCTTTCTTT; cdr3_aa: CASSYYRVGTEAFF
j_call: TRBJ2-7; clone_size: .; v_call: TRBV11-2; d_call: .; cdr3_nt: TGTGCCAGCAGCTTAATGGAGGGGAACTACGAGCAGTACTTC; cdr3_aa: CASSLMEGNYEQYF
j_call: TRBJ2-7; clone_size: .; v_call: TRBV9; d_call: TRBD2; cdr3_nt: TGTGCCAGCAGCTTGGGGGGGACTAGCTCCGAGCAGTACTTC; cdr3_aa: CASSLGGTSSEQYF
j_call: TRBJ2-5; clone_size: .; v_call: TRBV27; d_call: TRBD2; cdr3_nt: TGTGCCAGCAATTTCGTAGCGGGGAACCAAGAGACCCAGTACTTC; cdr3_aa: CASNFVAGNQETQYF
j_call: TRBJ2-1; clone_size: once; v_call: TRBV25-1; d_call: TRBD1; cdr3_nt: TGTGCCAGCAATCCCGCCGACAGGGGATACAATGAGCAGTTCTTC; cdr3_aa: CASNPADRGYNEQFF
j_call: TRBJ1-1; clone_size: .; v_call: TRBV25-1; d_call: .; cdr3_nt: TGTGCCAGCAGGTCAGACCTCAGGGGCGCTGTCACTGAAGCTTTCTTT; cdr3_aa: CASRSDLRGAVTEAFF
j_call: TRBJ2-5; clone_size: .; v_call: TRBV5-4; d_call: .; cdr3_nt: TGTGCCGTTCGGGAGCGTCAAGAGACCCAGTACTTC; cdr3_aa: CAVRERQETQYF
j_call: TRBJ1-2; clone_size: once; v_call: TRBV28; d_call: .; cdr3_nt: TGTGCCAGCAGTACACAGTCCTTCTATGGCTACACCTTC; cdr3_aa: CASSTQSFYGYTF
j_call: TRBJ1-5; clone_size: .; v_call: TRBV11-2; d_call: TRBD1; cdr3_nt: TGTGCCAGCAGCTTAGCGGCAGGGGGCGCGAGCAATCAGCCCCAGCATTTT; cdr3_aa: CASSLAAGGASNQPQHF
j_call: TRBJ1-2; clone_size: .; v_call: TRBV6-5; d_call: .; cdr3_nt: TGTGCCAGCAATAACCCCCAGGGGACGGGTGGCTACACCTTC; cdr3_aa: CASNNPQGTGGYTF
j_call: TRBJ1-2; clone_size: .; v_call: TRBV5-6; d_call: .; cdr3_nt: TGTGCCAGCAGCTTGGGGAGTGAGTTTTATGGCTACACCTTC; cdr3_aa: CASSLGSEFYGYTF
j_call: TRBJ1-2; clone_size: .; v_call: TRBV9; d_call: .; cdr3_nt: TGTGCCAGCAGCGTAGCGATAGGAAAACAGGGCTATGGCTACACCTTC; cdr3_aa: CASSVAIGKQGYGYTF
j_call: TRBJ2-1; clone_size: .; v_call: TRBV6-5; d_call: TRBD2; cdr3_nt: TGTGCCAGCAGTCGTAGCGGGAGGTCCTACAATGAGCAGTTCTTC; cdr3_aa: CASSRSGRSYNEQFF
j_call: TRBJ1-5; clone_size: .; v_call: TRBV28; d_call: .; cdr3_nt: TGTGCCAGCAGCCTCAATCAGCCCCAGCATTTT; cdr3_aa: CASSLNQPQHF
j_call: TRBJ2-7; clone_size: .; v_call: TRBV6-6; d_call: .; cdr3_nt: TGTGCCAGCAAGGAGAGCTCCTACGAGCAGTACTTC; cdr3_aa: CASKESSYEQYF
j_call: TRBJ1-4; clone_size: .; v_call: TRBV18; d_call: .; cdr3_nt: TGTGCCAGCTCACCTTGGGAGCTGGCAGGGGATGAAAAACTGTTTTTT; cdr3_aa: CASSPWELAGDEKLFF
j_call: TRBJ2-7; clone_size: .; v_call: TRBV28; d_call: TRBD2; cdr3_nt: TGTGCCAGCAGTTTTGGACTAGCGATCTCCTACGAGCAGTACTTC; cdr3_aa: CASSFGLAISYEQYF
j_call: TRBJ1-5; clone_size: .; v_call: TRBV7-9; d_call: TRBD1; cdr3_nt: TGTGCCAGCAGCTTAGAGGGACAGGGGATGGCGCCCCAGCATTTT; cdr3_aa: CASSLEGQGMAPQHF
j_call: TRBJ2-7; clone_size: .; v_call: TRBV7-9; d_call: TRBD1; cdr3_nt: TGTGCCAGCAGCCCACCGCCGGGACAGGGGGACGAGCAGTACTTC; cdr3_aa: CASSPPPGQGDEQYF